A single sample gave rise to the 32 T cell receptor beta chains below, sequenced in a study of PD-1 blockade in classical Hodgkin lymphoma. Time point in this sample: cycle 4 day 1 (C4D1), after less than seven weeks of nivolumab. There was relapse after autologous stem cell transplantation in every patient, and there was variation in brentuximab vedotin exposure. CD8+ T cell isolation from thawed PBMCs was performed by magnetic negative selection. The repertoire was sequenced with immunoSEQ multiplex PCR; TCRdb's copy has only in-frame clones and lacks some. The sample shows roughly 4,000 clones, about 70% of them seen only once. The sample was CD8+ T cells from blood, taken before the fourth cycle of nivolumab. The receptors stem from a human donor with classical Hodgkin lymphoma.

The chain joins TRBV5-1 to TRBJ2-7; D ambiguous. The CDR3 is 12 residues long. Germline V gene sequence: CDR1 SGHRS, CDR2 YFSETQ. Trimming removed 1 base at V and 6 bases at J, with 8 bases between. Here the CDR3 DNA reads TGCGCCAGCAGCTTGAAAGCCGGCGAGCAGTACTTC. Translating gives CASSLKAGEQYF.

The gene calls are TRBV4-3 and TRBJ2-7; 9 bases are shared with TRBD1. Losses at the gene ends were 6 bases for V and 2 bases for J; bases not matched to a gene: 5. This CDR3 has 14 residues. Germline CDR1 and CDR2: LGHNA and YSLEER. This CDR3 reads CASSRQGGTYEQYF. The CDR3 nucleotides are TGCGCCAGCAGTCGACAGGGGGGAACCTACGAGCAGTACTTC.

This chain uses TRBV9 with TRBJ2-5, with 7 bases that match TRBD2. There are 15 residues in the CDR3. Trimming at V came to 2 bases and at J to 1 base, leaving 5 bases not matched to a gene. CDR1 is SGDLS and CDR2 is YYNGEE in the germline V gene. CDR3 residues: CASSVSGNTQETQYF. DNA for the CDR3: TGTGCCAGCAGCGTGAGCGGGAACACCCAAGAGACCCAGTACTTC.

The V call is TRBV5-6, the J call TRBJ1-5, with 7 bases identical to TRBD1. CDR1 and CDR2 from the germline V gene are SGHDT and YYEEEE. This CDR3 has 16 residues. After removal of 2 bases from V and 7 bases from J, the junction contained 12 bases not matched to a gene. DNA for the CDR3: TGTGCCAGCAGCTTAGGTAGAAGACAGGGACGCCAGCCCCAGCATTTT. It codes for CASSLGRRQGRQPQHF.

The chain carries TRBV5-5 and TRBJ1-1, with D tentatively TRBD1 (5 bases). This CDR3 is built from 14 residues. The germline V gene encodes CDR1 SGHKS and CDR2 YYEKEE (reference sequence). The V gene lost 4 bases and the J gene lost 4 bases, with 14 bases spanning the gap. This chain's CDR3 is CASSPYSGTTEAFF. CDR3 bases: TGTGCCAGCAGCCCTTACTCGGGGACCACTGAAGCTTTCTTT.

The chain carries TRBV6-6 and TRBJ1-3; D not resolved. Germline lookup yields CDR1 MNHNY and CDR2 SVGAGI (reference sequence). The V and J ends lost 6 bases and 1 base respectively, with 10 bases between them. The CDR3 length is 14 residues. CDR3 sequence: CASSKTDSGNTIYF. The CDR3 DNA reads TGTGCCAGCAGCAAGACGGATTCTGGAAACACCATATATTTT.

The chain recombines TRBV5-1 with TRBJ2-7, with a tentative D call TRBD2 (5 bases). There are 14 residues in the CDR3. In germline, CDR1 is SGHRS, CDR2 YFSETQ. Trimming shortened V by 3 bases and J by 5 bases, and 15 bases separated the two germline ends. CDR3 loop: CASSWRTDLDEQYF. Written as DNA, the CDR3 is TGCGCCAGCAGCTGGAGGACGGACCTAGACGAGCAGTACTTC.

This sequence joins TRBV5-1 and TRBJ2-7; D may be TRBD1 or TRBD2 (6 bases each). The CDR3 extends over 14 amino acids. V was trimmed by 2 bases and J by 0 bases, leaving 9 bases between them. Germline V gives CDR1 SGHRS, CDR2 YFSETQ. CDR3 protein: CASSLGGSSYEQYF. DNA for the CDR3: TGCGCCAGCAGCTTAGGGGGGAGCTCCTACGAGCAGTACTTC.

The genes are TRBV5-4 and TRBJ2-3; no definite D call. This CDR3 spans 15 amino acids. Looked up from germline, CDR1 is SGHNT and CDR2 is YYREEE (reference sequence). V lost 0 bases to trimming and J lost 2 bases, with 10 bases between them. DNA for the CDR3: TGTGCCAGCAGCTTGGGGGCCAGAGACACAGATACGCAGTATTTT. Protein product: CASSLGARDTDTQYF.

The chain carries TRBV5-1 and TRBJ1-2, with unresolved D. V gave up 2 bases and J gave up 4 bases, with 15 bases separating them. Germline V gene sequence: CDR1 SGHRS, CDR2 YFSETQ. This CDR3 has 15 residues. The CDR3 DNA is TGCGCCAGCAGCTTATCTCGTGAAGCTTTCTATGGCTACACCTTC. Amino acids: CASSLSREAFYGYTF. Full variable domain (missing parts from reference TRBV5-1 and TRBJ1-2): KAGVTQTPRYLIKTRGQQVTLSCSPISGHRSVSWYQQTPGQGLQFLFEYFSETQRNKGNFPGRFSGRQFSNSRSEMNVSTLELGDSALYLCASSLSREAFYGYTFGSGTRLTVV.

J is TRBJ2-1 and V is TRBV18; D unclear. The CDR3 runs 11 residues. Trimming pared 1 base from V and 7 bases from J, leaving 2 bases between. Germline CDR1 and CDR2: KGHSH and LQKENI. The CDR3 loop reads CASSPQNEQFF. The CDR3 DNA reads as TGTGCCAGCTCACCACAAAATGAGCAGTTCTTC.

The chain couples TRBV5-1 to TRBJ2-3; 9 bases align to TRBD2. Germline V gene data show CDR1 as SGHRS and CDR2 as YFSETQ. V gave up 3 bases and J gave up 5 bases; unmatched junction bases: 13. This CDR3 spans 17 amino acids. This CDR3 is CASSSRTGLALEDTQYF. The CDR3 nucleotides read TGCGCCAGCAGCTCCCGTACTGGACTAGCGCTCGAAGATACGCAGTATTTT.

The CDR3 nucleotides read TGCGCCAGCAGCCACCCCGGGACAGGGGATGAAAAACTGTTTTTT. Translation gives CASSHPGTGDEKLFF. The gene calls are TRBV4-3 and TRBJ1-4, with 10 bases matching TRBD1. J lost 6 bases, V lost 3 bases, and 4 bases had no gene match. From germline, CDR1 is LGHNA and CDR2 YSLEER. This CDR3 region has 15 residues.

The chain employs TRBV27 and TRBJ2-7; TRBD1 agrees at 7 bases. The V gene's germline CDR1 is MNHEY and CDR2 SMNVEV (reference sequence). V lost 0 bases to trimming and J lost 10 bases; unmatched junction nucleotides: 9. CDR3 length: 14 amino acids. The DNA of the CDR3 is TGTGCCAGCAGTTTATCTTCGGGACAGAAGGTTCAGTACTTC. Translated, it gives CASSLSSGQKVQYF.

This clone was seen a handful of times. V and J are TRBV2 and TRBJ1-1; D perhaps matches TRBD1 (6 bases). CDR3 size: 19 residues. Germline V gene data show CDR1 as SNHLY and CDR2 as FYNNEI. Trimming cost V 1 base and J 0 bases, with 21 bases left between them. The CDR3 reads CASSEEEEQGDGMNTEAFF. In nucleotides, the CDR3 is TGTGCCAGCAGTGAAGAGGAGGAACAGGGAGATGGGATGAACACTGAAGCTTTCTTT.

This chain links TRBV19 with TRBJ2-7; a possible D gene is TRBD2 (6 bases). V was clipped by 4 bases and J by 2 bases, with 15 bases between them. The CDR3 sequence is 15 residues long. CDR1 is LNHDA and CDR2 is SQIVND in the germline V gene (reference sequence). The chain's CDR3 is CASSTAGGTAYEQYF. CDR3 DNA sequence: TGTGCCAGTAGTACGGCTGGGGGGACGGCCTACGAGCAGTACTTC.

This clone was counted a few times. One junction end disagrees with the germline gene, perhaps due to a read error. This chain uses TRBV2 with TRBJ1-6, with a possible D match to TRBD1 (5 bases). Per the germline V gene, CDR1 is SNHLY and CDR2 is FYNNEI. This CDR3 comprises 15 residues. CDR3 region: CASRDLGGGNSPLHF. Written as DNA, the CDR3 is TGTGCCAGCCGTGACCTGGGGGGGGGTAATTCACCCCTCCACTTT.

The rearrangement links TRBV19 to TRBJ2-5, with D maybe TRBD1 (6 bases). The tail of the sequence fits TRBJ2-7 better, so the J call may be wrong. This CDR3 spans 15 amino acids. The germline V gene has CDR1 LNHDA and CDR2 SQIVND (reference sequence). The DNA of the CDR3 is TGTGCCAGTAGTATTCGGACAGCGCCTTCCTACGAGCAGTACTTC. This codes for CASSIRTAPSYEQYF.

V is TRBV9 and J is TRBJ1-1; no definite D call. The CDR3 is 14 amino acids. CDR1 and CDR2 from the germline V gene are SGDLS and YYNGEE. V was pared by 3 bases and J by 4 bases, with 13 bases between. The CDR3 protein is CASSALVGVTEAFF. The CDR3 coding sequence is TGTGCCAGCAGCGCCCTAGTCGGGGTCACTGAAGCTTTCTTT.

This clone has just a few counts. The J gene is TRBJ1-5, the V gene TRBV2; D possibly corresponds to TRBD1 (5 bases). The ends were cut back, 2 bases at V and 4 bases at J, with 12 bases in the middle. The CDR3 covers 15 residues. Germline V gene lookup returns CDR1 SNHLY and CDR2 FYNNEI. CDR3 sequence reads: CASSEPRAGNQPQHF. The CDR3 nucleotides read TGTGCCAGCAGTGAACCCAGGGCGGGGAATCAGCCCCAGCATTTT.

The chain joins TRBV28 to TRBJ1-5; no reliable D call. Germline V lookup: CDR1 MDHEN, CDR2 SYDVKM. Trimming removed 1 base at V and 0 bases at J, with 13 bases between. The CDR3 totals 17 residues. Here the CDR3 reads CASSLFAVIYSNQPQHF. The CDR3 region has the DNA TGTGCCAGCAGTTTATTTGCGGTCATTTATAGCAATCAGCCCCAGCATTTT.

The rearrangement joins TRBV7-8 to TRBJ2-5, with 7 nucleotides matching TRBD1. V dropped 1 base and J dropped 2; count of bases not matched to a gene: 7. The germline V gene encodes CDR1 SGHVS and CDR2 FQNEAQ. The CDR3 runs 16 residues. The CDR3 reads CASSLGQGWIQETQYF. For the CDR3, the DNA is TGTGCCAGCAGCTTAGGACAGGGTTGGATTCAAGAGACCCAGTACTTC.

This clone ranks as medium-sized. This sample also contains other DNA sequences that code for the same CDR3. The V gene is TRBV6-6, the J gene TRBJ2-1; D is unclear. CDR1 is MNHNY, CDR2 SVGAGI, per germline (reference sequence). Trimming removed 5 bases from V and 2 bases from J, with 4 bases in between. The CDR3 loop spans 12 amino acids. The CDR3 DNA reads TGTGCCAGCAGTAGACCCTACAATGAGCAGTTCTTC. Protein: CASSRPYNEQFF.

The rearrangement joins TRBV5-3 to TRBJ2-7; D may be TRBD1 or TRBD2 (5 bases each). TRBV5-3 is noted as an ORF with a role that remains uncertain. V was shortened by 8 bases and J by 0 bases, with 12 bases between the two germline ends. This CDR3 has 13 amino acids. The CDR3 reads CASSHGTSYEQYF. The CDR3 DNA sequence: TGTGCCAGCAGCCACGGGACCTCCTACGAGCAGTACTTC.

The table lists this clone with a few counts. The V and J genes are TRBV4-1 and TRBJ2-7; 9 bases line up with TRBD1. The CDR3 has 15 amino acids. Germline-derived CDR1 and CDR2 are MGHRA and YSYEKL. Trimming removed 4 bases from V and 3 bases from J; junction bases left unmatched: 7. CDR3 region: CASSPPRGQGYEQYF. CDR3 bases: TGCGCCAGCAGCCCTCCGAGGGGACAGGGCTACGAGCAGTACTTC.

J is TRBJ2-7 and V is TRBV5-1, with D perhaps matching TRBD2 (6 bases). The V and J ends lost 3 bases and 5 bases respectively, with 15 bases between them. The CDR3 runs 14 residues. Looked up from germline, CDR1 is SGHRS and CDR2 is YFSETQ. CDR3: CASSWRGSYDEQYF. The CDR3 nucleotides read TGCGCCAGCAGCTGGAGGGGTTCCTACGACGAGCAGTACTTC.

This clone was detected only a few times. V gene TRBV5-1 combines with J gene TRBJ1-2; D is unresolved. This CDR3 is built from 14 residues. The germline CDR1 and CDR2 sequences are SGHRS and YFSETQ. V was trimmed by 2 bases and J by 3 bases, leaving 11 bases between them. CDR3 region: CASSFSSVDYGYTF. The CDR3 region has the DNA TGCGCCAGCAGCTTTTCCTCTGTGGACTATGGCTACACCTTC.

V and J are TRBV4-3 and TRBJ2-3; no firm D call. Germline V gene lookup returns CDR1 LGHNA and CDR2 YSLEER. There are 14 residues in the CDR3. The germline V and J ends were trimmed by 0 bases and 3 bases, with 7 bases remaining between them. CDR3 DNA: TGCGCCAGCAGCCAAGACAAGAGTACAGATACGCAGTATTTT. Its protein is CASSQDKSTDTQYF.

This sequence joins TRBV19 and TRBJ2-2, with a tentative D call TRBD1 (6 bases). This CDR3 is 13 amino acids long. Between the trimmed V and J ends, which lost 11 bases and 13 bases, there was a span of 23 bases. Germline assignment: CDR1 LNHDA and CDR2 SQIVND (reference sequence). The CDR3 DNA reads as TGTGCCTGTTCAAGTGGGGGCCCGACGGTGCTGTTTTTT. Its translation is CACSSGGPTVLFF.

V usage is TRBV5-1 and J usage is TRBJ2-3, with 8 bases fitting TRBD1. Germline V lookup: CDR1 SGHRS, CDR2 YFSETQ. With 3 bases clipped from V and 5 bases from J, the junction kept 8 bases outside the gene matches. The CDR3 runs 15 residues. Here the CDR3 DNA reads TGCGCCAGCAGCTGGAGGACAGGGAGTGGAGATACGCAGTATTTT. Protein product: CASSWRTGSGDTQYF.

This clone was counted once. The rearrangement joins TRBV10-3 to TRBJ2-1, with unresolved D. The germline CDR1 and CDR2 sequences are ENHRY and SYGVKD. Trimming cost V 0 bases and J 4 bases, with 4 bases left between them. CDR3 length: 13 residues. The CDR3: CAISESPYNEQFF. The CDR3 DNA is TGTGCCATCAGTGAGTCACCTTACAATGAGCAGTTCTTC.

The gene calls are TRBV27 and TRBJ2-1; D is undetermined. This CDR3 is built from 14 residues. The V and J ends lost 0 bases and 5 bases respectively, with 8 bases between them. Per the germline V gene, CDR1 is MNHEY and CDR2 is SMNVEV (reference sequence). CDR3 loop: CASSLSRYHNEQFF. In nucleotides, the CDR3 is TGTGCCAGCAGTTTATCGCGGTATCACAATGAGCAGTTCTTC.